The T cell receptor (beta chain) described here comes from a study of CD8+CD57+ T cells in acquired aplastic anemia. The wider study: Sorted CD4+ and CD8+ cell DNA averaged approximately 3 ug.

Sequenced patients had shown CD8+CD57+ cell expansion by flow cytometry. The enrolled patients all had severe acquired aplastic anemia. A remark on this clonotype: Its target is unknown. At one of its ends the junction is not consistent with the germline gene, which may arise from a read error.

TCR beta VDJ and CDR3 were profiled, and genomic DNA was the template. MiXCR was run by TCRdb on the reads, yielding one entry per CDR3 protein. The sample lists about 270,000 distinct CDR3 sequences; around 82% were seen once. The CDR3 contains 14 residues. Germline CDR1 SGHRS, CDR2 YFSETQ. Findings and limits, study-wide: The same twenty-nine CD8+ CDR3 sequences occurred in patients and in controls. CD8+ Simpson's diversity showed no significant patient-control difference.

Material: sorted CD4+, CD8+, or CD8+CD57+ T cells (not recorded which) from PBMCs. The chain recombines TRBV5-1 with TRBJ2-3; TRBD1 agrees at 8 bases. This TCR derives from a human donor with aplastic anemia. Here the CDR3 DNA reads TGTGCCAGCAGTTCAGACAGGGGCACCGATACGCAGTATTTT. Translated: CASSSDRGTDTQYF.